This TCR beta chain originates from a study of T cell repertoires in ileal Crohn's disease. The protocol was immunoSEQ multiplex PCR, while the TCRdb copy is restricted to in-frame clones and leaves out a portion. In the table there are around 7,900 clones, roughly 80% of which are singletons. CDR1 is SGHTA and CDR2 is FQGTGA in the germline V gene. The CDR3 loop spans 14 amino acids. V was shortened by 2 bases and J by 0 bases, with 7 bases between the two germline ends. The TCR sequence derives from an adult with Crohn's disease. Sequencing was done on a sample of ileal tissue. The chain joins TRBV7-3 to TRBJ1-1; the D is unclear. In DNA, the CDR3 is TGTGCCAGCAGCTTAGCGGAGATGAACACTGAAGCTTTCTTT. Translated: CASSLAEMNTEAFF.